Given below is one T cell receptor beta chain in context. Its target is unknown. There were likely unrecorded immune exposures, though donors were nominally healthy when sampled. The PCR ran on 60 Vbeta and 13 Jbeta primers. Sequencing was performed with immunoSEQ multiplex PCR; in TCRdb, only in-frame clones are kept and a portion is missing. The sample has under 75,000 clones; 86% are singletons. CDR3 length: 16 residues. The data stem from a study of cytomegalovirus exposure and HLA in healthy donors. Study outcomes and limitations: Later analysis identified several of the most significant clusters that appeared linked to common viral pathogens. The HLA-A and HLA-B alleles of most subjects were reportedly predicted accurately from TCR beta sequences. Previously analyzed data showed that most TCR beta V segments were productive at a frequency of about 87% or about 30%.

The sequenced sample was PBMCs. V gene TRBV21-1 combines with J gene TRBJ1-1. TRBV21-1 is a pseudogene segment. This TCR was sampled from a woman aged 25-40 years in good health and CMV-seronegative. In DNA, the CDR3 is TGTGCCAGCAGCAAAGCCGTAGGGATAGCGAGCACTGAAGCTTTCTTT. Translation: CASSKAVGIASTEAFF.